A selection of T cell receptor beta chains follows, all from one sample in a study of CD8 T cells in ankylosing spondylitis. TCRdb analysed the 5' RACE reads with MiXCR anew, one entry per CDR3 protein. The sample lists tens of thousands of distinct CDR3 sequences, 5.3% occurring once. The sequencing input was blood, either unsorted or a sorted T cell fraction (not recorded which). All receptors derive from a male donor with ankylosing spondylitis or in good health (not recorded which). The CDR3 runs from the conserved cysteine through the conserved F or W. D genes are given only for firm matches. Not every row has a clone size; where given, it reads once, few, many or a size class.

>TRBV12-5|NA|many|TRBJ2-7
CASGLGETYEQYF
TGTGCTAGTGGTTTGGGCGAAACCTACGAGCAGTACTTC
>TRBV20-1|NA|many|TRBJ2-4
CSADQIAKNIQYF
TGCAGTGCTGATCAGATAGCCAAAAACATTCAGTACTTC
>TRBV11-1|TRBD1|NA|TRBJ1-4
CASSDQIGTGGAEWKLFF
TGTGCCAGCAGCGATCAAATCGGGACAGGGGGCGCGGAGTGGAAACTGTTTTTT
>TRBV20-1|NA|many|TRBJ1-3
CSAQDGSSGNTIYF
TGCAGTGCTCAGGACGGGAGCTCTGGAAACACCATATATTTT
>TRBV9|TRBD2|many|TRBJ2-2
CASSPRSGENTGELFF
TGTGCCAGCAGCCCCCGTAGCGGGGAGAACACCGGGGAGCTGTTTTTT
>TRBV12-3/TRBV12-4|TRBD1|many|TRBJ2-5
CASSSSYRGTETQYF
TGTGCCAGCAGTTCGAGTTACAGGGGCACCGAGACCCAGTACTTC
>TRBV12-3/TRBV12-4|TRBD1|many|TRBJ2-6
CASSRDRGVVANVLTF
TGTGCCAGCAGTCGAGACAGGGGGGTGGTGGCCAACGTCCTGACTTTC
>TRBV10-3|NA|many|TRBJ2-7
CAISEYTEGQYF
TGTGCCATCAGTGAGTATACGGAAGGGCAGTACTTC
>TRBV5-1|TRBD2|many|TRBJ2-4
CATALFGLAGIRENIQYF
TGCGCCACCGCTTTATTTGGACTAGCGGGGATACGGGAAAACATTCAGTACTTC
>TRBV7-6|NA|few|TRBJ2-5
CASSAYQETQYF
TGTGCCAGCAGCGCCTACCAAGAGACCCAGTACTTC
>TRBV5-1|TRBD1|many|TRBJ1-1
CASSTTGGNTEAFF
TGCGCCAGCAGCACCACAGGGGGGAACACTGAAGCTTTCTTT
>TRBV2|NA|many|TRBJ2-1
CASSKFSSYNEQFF
TGTGCCAGCAGTAAGTTTAGCTCCTACAATGAGCAGTTCTTC
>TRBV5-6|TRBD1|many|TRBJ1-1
CASSPRQGATEAFF
TGTGCCAGCAGCCCACGACAGGGGGCCACTGAAGCTTTCTTT
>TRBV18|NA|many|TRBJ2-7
CASSPRDGPYEQYF
TGTGCCAGCTCACCCCGGGACGGCCCCTACGAGCAGTACTTC
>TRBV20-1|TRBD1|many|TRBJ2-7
CSLRDSLTYEQYF
TGCAGTTTAAGGGACAGCCTCACCTACGAGCAGTACTTC
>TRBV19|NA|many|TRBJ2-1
CASSPSYNEQFF
TGTGCCAGTAGTCCCTCGTACAATGAGCAGTTCTTC
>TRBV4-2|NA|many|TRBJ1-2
CASSQELASGYTF
TGTGCCAGCAGCCAAGAGCTCGCCAGTGGCTACACCTTC
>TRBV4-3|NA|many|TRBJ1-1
CASSQGGMNTEAFF
TGCGCCAGCAGCCAAGGCGGGATGAACACTGAAGCTTTCTTT
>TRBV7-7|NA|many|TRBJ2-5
CASSLGGLETQYF
TGTGCCAGCAGCTTAGGAGGGTTAGAGACCCAGTACTTC
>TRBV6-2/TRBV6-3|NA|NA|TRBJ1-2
CASSYSRDYGYTF
TGTGCCAGCAGTTACTCTCGGGACTATGGCTACACCTTC
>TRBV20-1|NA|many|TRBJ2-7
CSARDGPNTYEQYF
TGCAGTGCTAGAGACGGTCCGAACACCTACGAGCAGTACTTC
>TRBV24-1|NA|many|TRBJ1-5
CATSERGSSNQPQHF
TGTGCCACCAGCGAGAGGGGGAGCTCTAATCAGCCCCAGCATTTT
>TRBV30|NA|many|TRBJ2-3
CAWGPRTGTQYF
TGTGCCTGGGGGCCCAGGACGGGAACGCAGTATTTT
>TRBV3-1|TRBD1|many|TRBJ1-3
CASSLTGEGNTIYF
TGTGCCAGCAGCCTTACAGGGGAAGGAAACACCATATATTTT
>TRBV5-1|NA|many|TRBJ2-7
CASRNSGLEQYF
TGCGCCAGCAGAAATTCGGGTCTCGAGCAGTACTTC
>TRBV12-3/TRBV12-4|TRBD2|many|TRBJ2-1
CASRLAGGNEQFF
TGTGCCAGCAGACTAGCGGGGGGCAATGAGCAGTTCTTC
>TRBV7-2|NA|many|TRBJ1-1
CASSWGSGMNTEAFF
TGTGCCAGCAGCTGGGGGTCCGGGATGAACACTGAAGCTTTCTTT
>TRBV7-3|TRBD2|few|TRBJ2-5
CASSARGEETQYF
TGTGCCAGCAGCGCCCGGGGGGAAGAGACCCAGTACTTC
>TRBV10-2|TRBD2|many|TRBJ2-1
CASSDEAGGPDEQFF
TGCGCCAGCAGTGACGAGGCGGGGGGGCCGGATGAGCAGTTCTTC
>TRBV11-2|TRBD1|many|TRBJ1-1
CASSSIDRGGMNTEAFF
TGTGCCAGCAGCTCAATCGACAGGGGGGGGATGAACACTGAAGCTTTCTTT
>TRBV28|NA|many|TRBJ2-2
CASKGGGTRELFF
TGTGCCAGCAAGGGGGGCGGGACACGCGAGCTGTTTTTT